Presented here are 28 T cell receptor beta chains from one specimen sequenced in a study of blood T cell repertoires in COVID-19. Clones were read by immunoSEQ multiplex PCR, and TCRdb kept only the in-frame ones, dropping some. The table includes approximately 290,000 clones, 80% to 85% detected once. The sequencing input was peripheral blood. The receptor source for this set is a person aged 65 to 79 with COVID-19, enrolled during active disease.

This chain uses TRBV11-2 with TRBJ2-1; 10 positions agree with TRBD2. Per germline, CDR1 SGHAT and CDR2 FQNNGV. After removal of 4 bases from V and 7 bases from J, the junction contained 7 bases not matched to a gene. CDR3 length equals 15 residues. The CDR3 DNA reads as TGTGCCAGCAGCTCAAGCGGGAGGGCCACGAATGAGCAGTTCTTC. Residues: CASSSSGRATNEQFF.

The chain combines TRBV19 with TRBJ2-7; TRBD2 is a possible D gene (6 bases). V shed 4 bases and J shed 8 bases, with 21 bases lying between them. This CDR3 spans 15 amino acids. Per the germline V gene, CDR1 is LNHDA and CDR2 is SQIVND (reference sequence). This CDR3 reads CASSTPRGVDSQQYF. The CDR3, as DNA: TGTGCCAGTAGTACCCCTCGCGGGGTAGATTCTCAGCAGTACTTC.

The CDR3 loop is CATSGDVPGTGYGNQPQHF. The CDR3 DNA sequence: TGTGCCACCAGTGGTGACGTCCCCGGGACAGGGTATGGCAATCAGCCCCAGCATTTT. The chain employs TRBV24-1 and TRBJ1-5; the match to TRBD1 covers 9 bases. In germline, CDR1 is KGHDR, CDR2 SFDVKD. This CDR3 has 19 residues. V gave up 5 bases and J gave up 2 bases; unmatched junction bases: 15.

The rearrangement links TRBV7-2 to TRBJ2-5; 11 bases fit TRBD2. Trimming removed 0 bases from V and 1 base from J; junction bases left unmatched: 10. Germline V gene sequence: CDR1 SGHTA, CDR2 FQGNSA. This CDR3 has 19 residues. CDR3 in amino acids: CASSLAGRASGGSQETQYF. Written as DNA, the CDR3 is TGTGCCAGCAGCTTAGCGGGAAGGGCTAGCGGGGGGTCCCAAGAGACCCAGTACTTC.

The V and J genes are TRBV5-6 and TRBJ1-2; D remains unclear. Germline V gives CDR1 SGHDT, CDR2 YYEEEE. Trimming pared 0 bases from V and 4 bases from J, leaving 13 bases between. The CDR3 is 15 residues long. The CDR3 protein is CASSLALEGGYGYTF. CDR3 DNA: TGTGCCAGCAGCTTGGCCCTTGAGGGAGGCTATGGCTACACCTTC.

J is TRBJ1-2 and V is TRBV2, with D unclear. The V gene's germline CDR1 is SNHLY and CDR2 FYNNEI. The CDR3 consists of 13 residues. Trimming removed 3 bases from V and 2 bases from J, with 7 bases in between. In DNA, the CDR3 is TGTGCCAGCAGTGATCACAGAAACTATGGCTACACCTTC. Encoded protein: CASSDHRNYGYTF.

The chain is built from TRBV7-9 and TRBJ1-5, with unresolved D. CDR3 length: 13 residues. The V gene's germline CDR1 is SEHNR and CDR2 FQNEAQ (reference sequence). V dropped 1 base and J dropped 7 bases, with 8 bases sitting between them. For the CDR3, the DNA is TGTGCCAGCAGCTTAGAGGCGGGACAGCCCCAGCATTTT. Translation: CASSLEAGQPQHF.

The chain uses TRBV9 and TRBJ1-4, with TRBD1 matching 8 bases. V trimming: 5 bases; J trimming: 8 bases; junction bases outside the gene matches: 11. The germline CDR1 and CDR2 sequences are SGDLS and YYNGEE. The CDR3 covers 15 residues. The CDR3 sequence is CASRAGRTGYEKLFF. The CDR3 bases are TGTGCCAGCAGGGCCGGGCGGACAGGGTACGAAAAACTGTTTTTT.

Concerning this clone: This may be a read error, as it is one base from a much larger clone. Here the CDR3 reads CASSLGTDTEAFF. The DNA of the CDR3 is TGTGCCAGCAGCTTAGGGACAGACACTGAAGCTTTCTTT. The chain joins TRBV11-3 to TRBJ1-1; D might be TRBD1 (6 bases). The germline V gene encodes CDR1 SGHNT and CDR2 YENEEA. V lost 1 base to trimming and J lost 3 bases, with 6 bases between them. This CDR3 has 13 amino acids.

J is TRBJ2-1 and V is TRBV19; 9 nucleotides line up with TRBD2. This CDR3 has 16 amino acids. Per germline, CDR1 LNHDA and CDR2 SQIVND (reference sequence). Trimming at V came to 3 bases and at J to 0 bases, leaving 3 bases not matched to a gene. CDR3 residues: CASSISGGSSYNEQFF. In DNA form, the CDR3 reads TGTGCCAGTAGTATCAGCGGGGGGAGCTCCTACAATGAGCAGTTCTTC.

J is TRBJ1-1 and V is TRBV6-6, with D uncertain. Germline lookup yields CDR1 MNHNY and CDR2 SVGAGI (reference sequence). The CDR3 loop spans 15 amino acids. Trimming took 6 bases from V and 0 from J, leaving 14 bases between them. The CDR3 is CASSYGGYMNTEAFF. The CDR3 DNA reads TGTGCCAGCAGCTACGGCGGGTACATGAACACTGAAGCTTTCTTT.

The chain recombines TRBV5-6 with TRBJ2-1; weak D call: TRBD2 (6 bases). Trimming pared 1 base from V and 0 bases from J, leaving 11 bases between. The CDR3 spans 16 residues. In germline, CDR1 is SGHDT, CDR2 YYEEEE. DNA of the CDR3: TGTGCCAGCAGCTTGTGGGGGAGGTTCTCCTACAATGAGCAGTTCTTC. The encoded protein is CASSLWGRFSYNEQFF.

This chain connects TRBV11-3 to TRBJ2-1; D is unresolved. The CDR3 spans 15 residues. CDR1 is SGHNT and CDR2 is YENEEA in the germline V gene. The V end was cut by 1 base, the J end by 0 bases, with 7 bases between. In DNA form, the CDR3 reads TGTGCCAGCAGCTTAGGAGCAAGCTCCTACAATGAGCAGTTCTTC. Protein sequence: CASSLGASSYNEQFF.

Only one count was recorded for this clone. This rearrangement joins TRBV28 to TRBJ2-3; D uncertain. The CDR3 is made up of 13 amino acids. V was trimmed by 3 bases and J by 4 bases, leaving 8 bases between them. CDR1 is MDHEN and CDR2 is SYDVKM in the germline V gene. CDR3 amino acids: CASSFLDADTQYF. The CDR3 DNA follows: TGTGCCAGCAGTTTCCTAGATGCAGATACGCAGTATTTT.

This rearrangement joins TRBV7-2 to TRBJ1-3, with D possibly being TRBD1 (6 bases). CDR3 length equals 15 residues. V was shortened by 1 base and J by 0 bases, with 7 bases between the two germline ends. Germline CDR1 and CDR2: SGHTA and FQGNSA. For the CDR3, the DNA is TGTGCCAGCAGCTTAGTGGGACACTCTGGAAACACCATATATTTT. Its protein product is CASSLVGHSGNTIYF.

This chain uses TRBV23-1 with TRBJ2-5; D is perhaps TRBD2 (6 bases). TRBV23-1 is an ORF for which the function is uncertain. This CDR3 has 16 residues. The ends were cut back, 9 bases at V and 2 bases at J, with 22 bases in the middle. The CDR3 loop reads CARPSGQAPPQETQYF. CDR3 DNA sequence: TGCGCCAGGCCAAGCGGGCAAGCCCCCCCTCAAGAGACCCAGTACTTC.

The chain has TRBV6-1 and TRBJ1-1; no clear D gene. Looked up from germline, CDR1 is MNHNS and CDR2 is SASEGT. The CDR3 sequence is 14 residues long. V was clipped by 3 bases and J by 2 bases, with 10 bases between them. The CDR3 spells CASSDRLGNTEAFF. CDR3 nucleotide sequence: TGTGCCAGCAGTGACAGGTTAGGAAACACTGAAGCTTTCTTT.

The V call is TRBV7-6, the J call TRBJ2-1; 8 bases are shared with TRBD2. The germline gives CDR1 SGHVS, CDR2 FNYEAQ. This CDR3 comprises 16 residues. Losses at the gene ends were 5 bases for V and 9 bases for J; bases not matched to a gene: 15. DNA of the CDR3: TGTGCCAGCAGCCCCAGTCTGGCGGGAGGCGCGGTTGAGCAGTTCTTC. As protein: CASSPSLAGGAVEQFF. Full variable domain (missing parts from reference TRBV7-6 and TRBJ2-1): GAGVSQSPRYKVTKRGQDVALRCDPISGHVSLYWYRQALGQGPEFLTYFNYEAQQDKSGLPNDRFSAERPEGSISTLTIQRTEQRDSAMYRCASSPSLAGGAVEQFFGPGTRLTVL.

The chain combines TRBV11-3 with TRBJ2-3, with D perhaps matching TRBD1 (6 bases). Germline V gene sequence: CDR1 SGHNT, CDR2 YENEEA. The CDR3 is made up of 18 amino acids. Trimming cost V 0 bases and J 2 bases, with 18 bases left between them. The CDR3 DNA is TGTGCCAGCAGCTTAGATGTTCCGGACAGCTCCTTCACAGATACGCAGTATTTT. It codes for CASSLDVPDSSFTDTQYF.

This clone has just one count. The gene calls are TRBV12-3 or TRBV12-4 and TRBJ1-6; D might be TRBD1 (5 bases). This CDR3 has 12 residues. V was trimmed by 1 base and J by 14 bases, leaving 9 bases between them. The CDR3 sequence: CASSLGQLALHF. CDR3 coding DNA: TGTGCCAGCAGTTTAGGACAGTTGGCCCTCCACTTT.

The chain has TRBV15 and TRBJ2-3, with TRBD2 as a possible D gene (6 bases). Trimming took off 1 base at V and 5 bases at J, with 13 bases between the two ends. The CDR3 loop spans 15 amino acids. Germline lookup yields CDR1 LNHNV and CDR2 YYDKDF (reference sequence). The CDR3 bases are TGTGCCACCAGCAGAGTAGGCGGGAAGGGAGATACGCAGTATTTT. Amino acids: CATSRVGGKGDTQYF.

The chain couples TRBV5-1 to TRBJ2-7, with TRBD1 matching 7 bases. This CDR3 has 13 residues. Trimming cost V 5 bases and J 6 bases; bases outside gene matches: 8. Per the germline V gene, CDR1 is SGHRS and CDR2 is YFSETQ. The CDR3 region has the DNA TGCGCCAGCAGTCCCCACAGGGGCGGCGAGCAGTACTTC. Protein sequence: CASSPHRGGEQYF.

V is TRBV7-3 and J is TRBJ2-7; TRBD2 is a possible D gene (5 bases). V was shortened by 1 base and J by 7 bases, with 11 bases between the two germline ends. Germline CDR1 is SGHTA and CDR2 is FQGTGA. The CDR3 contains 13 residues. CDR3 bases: TGTGCCAGCAGCTTAAGCGGGCCGGGGGAGCAGTACTTC. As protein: CASSLSGPGEQYF.

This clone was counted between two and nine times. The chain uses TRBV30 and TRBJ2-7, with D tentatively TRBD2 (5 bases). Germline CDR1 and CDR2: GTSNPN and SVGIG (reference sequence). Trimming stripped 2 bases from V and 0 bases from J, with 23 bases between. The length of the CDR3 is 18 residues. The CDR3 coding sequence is TGTGCCTGGAGTCGGCACCTCGACCGGGATCTCCCCTCCTACGAGCAGTACTTC. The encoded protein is CAWSRHLDRDLPSYEQYF. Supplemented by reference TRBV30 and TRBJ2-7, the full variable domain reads SQTIHQWPATLVQPVGSPLSLECTVEGTSNPNLYWYRQAAGRGLQLLFYSVGIGQISSEVPQNLSASRPQDRQFILSSKKLLLSDSGFYLCAWSRHLDRDLPSYEQYFGPGTRLTVT.

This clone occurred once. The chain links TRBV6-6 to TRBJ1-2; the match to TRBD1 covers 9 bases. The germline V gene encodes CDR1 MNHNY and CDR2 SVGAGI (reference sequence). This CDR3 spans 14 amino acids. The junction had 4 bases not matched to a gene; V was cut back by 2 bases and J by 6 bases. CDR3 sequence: CASSYGQGRDGYTF. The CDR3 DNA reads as TGTGCCAGCAGTTACGGACAGGGGAGGGATGGCTACACCTTC.

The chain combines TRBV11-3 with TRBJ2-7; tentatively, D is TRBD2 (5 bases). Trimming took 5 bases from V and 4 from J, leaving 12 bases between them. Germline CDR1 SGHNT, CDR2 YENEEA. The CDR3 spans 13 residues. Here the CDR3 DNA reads TGTGCCAGCAGCATGACACCGGGGTACGAGCAGTACTTC. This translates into CASSMTPGYEQYF.

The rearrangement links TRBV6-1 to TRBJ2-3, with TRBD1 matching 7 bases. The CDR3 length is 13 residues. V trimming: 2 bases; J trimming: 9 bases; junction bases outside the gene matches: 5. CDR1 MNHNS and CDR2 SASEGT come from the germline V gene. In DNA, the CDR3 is TGTGCCAGCAGTGAACAGGGACAGCCGACGCAGTATTTT. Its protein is CASSEQGQPTQYF.

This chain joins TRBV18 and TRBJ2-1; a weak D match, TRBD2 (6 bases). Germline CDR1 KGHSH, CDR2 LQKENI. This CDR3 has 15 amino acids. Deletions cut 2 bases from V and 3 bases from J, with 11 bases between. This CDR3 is CASSPVRGNYNEQFF. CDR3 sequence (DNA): TGTGCCAGCTCACCAGTTCGCGGGAACTACAATGAGCAGTTCTTC.